Following are 10 T cell receptor beta chains from one sample sequenced in a study of T cell responses to AZD1222 COVID-19 vaccine. The repertoire was sequenced with immunoSEQ multiplex PCR; TCRdb's copy has only in-frame clones and lacks some. The repertoire holds some 150,000 clones, with less than 90% as singletons. This specimen was peripheral blood, taken on day 0 of AZD1222 vaccination. The receptors were sampled from an adult in good health.

This sequence joins TRBV7-8 and TRBJ2-3; the match to TRBD2 covers 8 bases. The CDR3 has 16 amino acids. Germline CDR1 SGHVS, CDR2 FQNEAQ. V gave up 1 base and J gave up 2 bases; unmatched junction bases: 5. CDR3: CASSLGTSGITDTQYF. The CDR3, as DNA: TGTGCCAGCAGCTTAGGTACTAGCGGAATCACAGATACGCAGTATTTT.

The rearrangement links TRBV7-9 to TRBJ1-5; D is ambiguous. Germline V gives CDR1 SEHNR, CDR2 FQNEAQ (reference sequence). The V and J ends lost 5 bases and 5 bases respectively, with 10 bases between them. The CDR3 has 13 amino acids. CDR3 bases: TGTGCCAGCAGCCCAGACACCGATCAGCCCCAGCATTTT. Its protein is CASSPDTDQPQHF.

This clone was seen a few times. This chain links TRBV6-5 with TRBJ2-1, with 8 nucleotides matching TRBD2. Germline values: CDR1 MNHEY, CDR2 SVGAGI. The V segment lost 7 bases and the J segment 2 bases; nucleotides outside the gene matches: 7. The CDR3 length is 15 residues. CDR3 DNA: TGTGCCAGCACTGTCAGCGGGGGAACCTACAATGAGCAGTTCTTC. It yields the protein CASTVSGGTYNEQFF.

This clone was seen only once. The V gene is TRBV6-5, the J gene TRBJ1-3, with 10 bases fitting TRBD1. This CDR3 region has 14 residues. With 7 bases clipped from V and 7 bases from J, the junction kept 7 bases outside the gene matches. Per the germline V gene, CDR1 is MNHEY and CDR2 is SVGAGI. CDR3 in amino acids: CASTTGTGDNTIYF. The CDR3, as DNA: TGTGCCAGCACCACCGGGACAGGGGACAACACCATATATTTT.

The chain employs TRBV9 and TRBJ1-5; D ambiguous. The V end lost 0 bases, the J end lost 0 bases, and 7 bases lay between the germline ends. The CDR3 runs 15 residues. Germline V gene data show CDR1 as SGDLS and CDR2 as YYNGEE. CDR3 nucleotide sequence: TGTGCCAGCAGCGTAGACAGTACTAGCAATCAGCCCCAGCATTTT. This codes for CASSVDSTSNQPQHF.

The rearrangement links TRBV7-2 to TRBJ2-2; tentatively, D is TRBD2 (5 bases). Between the trimmed V and J ends, which lost 4 bases and 0 bases, there was a span of 9 bases. The CDR3 covers 15 residues. Germline-derived CDR1 and CDR2 are SGHTA and FQGNSA. CDR3 bases: TGTGCCAGCAGCTCCCTCGGGGCGAACACCGGGGAGCTGTTTTTT. It is translated as CASSSLGANTGELFF.

The chain joins TRBV28 to TRBJ2-1, with 9 bases lining up with TRBD2. The germline V gene has CDR1 MDHEN and CDR2 SYDVKM. This CDR3 comprises 15 residues. Unmatched junction bases numbered 11, after V lost 8 bases and J lost 6 bases. The CDR3 DNA follows: TGTGCCAGCCCTCCCCGGGGACTAGCAACCAATGAGCAGTTCTTC. As protein: CASPPRGLATNEQFF.

The chain uses TRBV6-5 and TRBJ1-6; D perhaps matches TRBD1 (5 bases). Trimming removed 2 bases at V and 8 bases at J, with 10 bases between. The germline V gene has CDR1 MNHEY and CDR2 SVGAGI. The CDR3 is 14 amino acids. The CDR3: CASSYRQGYSPLHF. CDR3 bases: TGTGCCAGCAGTTACAGGCAGGGCTATTCACCCCTCCACTTT.

This chain uses TRBV5-4 with TRBJ2-1; D call uncertain. CDR1 and CDR2 from the germline V gene are SGHNT and YYREEE (reference sequence). The CDR3 has 11 residues. V lost 4 bases and J 9 bases, leaving 8 bases between the germline ends. The CDR3 is CASSQYGEQFF. As DNA, the CDR3 is TGTGCCAGCAGCCAATACGGTGAGCAGTTCTTC.

V and J are TRBV15 and TRBJ1-4; tentative D call: TRBD1 (5 bases). The ends were cut back, 1 base at V and 8 bases at J, with 14 bases in the middle. This CDR3 is built from 15 residues. Per germline, CDR1 LNHNV and CDR2 YYDKDF (reference sequence). The CDR3 sequence is CATSRGPGSDEKLFF. The CDR3 DNA follows: TGTGCCACCAGCAGAGGTCCAGGGAGTGACGAAAAACTGTTTTTT.